A selection of T cell receptor beta chains follows, all from one sample in a study of blood T cells in healthy people across ages. TCRdb redid the calling of the 5' RACE reads with MiXCR, one entry per CDR3 protein. Of about 1,000,000 distinct CDR3 sequences listed, over 35% are singletons. The source material was blood. These receptors came from an older woman in good health. The conserved cysteine and the conserved F or W are not part of the CDR3 here. The order of the fields is J gene, V gene, CDR3 protein.

>-|TRBV20-1
SARDRGLASLKETQY
>-|TRBV3-1
ASSQGWGTGTSTHEQY
>TRBJ1-1|TRBV25-1
ASSVTGAEKAF
>TRBJ2-4|TRBV12-3/TRBV12-4
ASTLGGKNIQY
>TRBJ2-2|TRBV9
ASSVVGVGELF
>TRBJ2-3|TRBV5-1
ASSLQGRSTDTQY
>TRBJ1-1|TRBV12-3/TRBV12-4
ASHDGVNTEAF
>TRBJ2-5|TRBV9
ASSVGGAQETQY
>-|TRBV6-1
ASSGWDSNYEQY
>TRBJ1-2|TRBV20-1
SAPNPPGDRVFYGYT
>TRBJ1-1|TRBV9
ASSETEAF
>TRBJ1-1|TRBV13
ASSLKWGAAEAF
>TRBJ2-5|TRBV2
ASIGTSGGRTETQY
>TRBJ1-2|TRBV10-1
ASSSDSYGYT
>TRBJ1-5|TRBV24-1
ATSDLGDNQPQH
>TRBJ2-5|TRBV9
ASSVAAYQETQY
>TRBJ1-4|TRBV29-1
SVEGANEKLF
>-|TRBV9
ASSVYPGTSGRGYEQY
>-|TRBV6-5
ASSQGQGRNEQY
>TRBJ1-2|TRBV20-1
SASPAGLGIGYT
>TRBJ2-5|TRBV4-2
ASSQVSGGETQY
>TRBJ2-1|TRBV7-7
ASSYGTGTYNEQF
>TRBJ2-1|TRBV29-1
STRTGDNEQF
>TRBJ2-7|TRBV21-1
ASSKGQAYEQY
>TRBJ1-1|TRBV12-3/TRBV12-4
ASSYMMGANTEAF
>TRBJ2-3|TRBV2
ASSARRGVPGTDTQY
>TRBJ2-3|TRBV6-5
ASSPSGTQADTQY
>TRBJ2-7|TRBV20-1
SAIGTGGYEQY